This record concerns one T cell receptor (beta chain) sequence. This sample was included in a study of blood T cell repertoires in COVID-19. Original handling: Reference gene primer amplification gave nucleated cell count estimates. Sequenced by immunoSEQ multiplex PCR; TCRdb stores in-frame clones only, minus some. V and J calls and clone size are those listed in that table; D and trimming were worked out from the DNA. The sample carries approximately 37,000 clones, approximately 88% recorded once. This receptor was identified in a woman in her 70s with acute or convalescent COVID-19. The material sequenced was peripheral blood.

Written as DNA, the CDR3 is TGCGCCAGCAGCCTTTCGGGACAGAACTACAATGAGCAGTTCTTC. This gives the protein CASSLSGQNYNEQFF. This chain connects TRBV4-3 to TRBJ2-1, with 7 nucleotides matching TRBD1. The CDR3 spans 15 residues. The germline V gene encodes CDR1 LGHNA and CDR2 YSLEER. The V gene end was trimmed by 4 bases and the J gene end by 3 bases; junction bases not matched to a gene: 6.